The present TCR beta chain was sequenced within a study of blood T cell repertoires in COVID-19 (TCRdb year 2020). About the investigation overall: Samples from collaborators originated in the United States, Italy and Spain and spanned both the acute and convalescent phases of COVID-19. Samples came from the ongoing ImmuneRACE study (first 160 participants) plus 1,254 subjects from 6 global collaborators. A freely available public database, intended as a resource for researchers studying the immune response to SARS-CoV-2, is where the repertoires were released. The prospective study material was composed of cDNA or gDNA derived from T cells, B-cell-depleted T cells, or PBMCs. Sample metadata almost always included a de-identified subject ID, COVID-19 status, age in years and sex. Where HLA class I and class II types were available, the types were taken from metadata supplied by the sample provider, not from assay-based typing. The dataset comprised deeply sampled blood TCRbeta repertoires from subjects exposed to, actively infected with, or recovered from COVID-19.

Including the terminal cysteine and phenylalanine, the CDR3 comprises 14 residues. The entry retains the CDR3 DNA only, 42 bases that are in frame from base 1. The germline V gene sets CDR1 to SGHDT and CDR2 to YYEEEE. The V and J ends are trimmed by 3 bases and 0 bases, leaving 9 bases between them. The investigation overall reported the following: Clinical and demographic metadata were provided uncurated, with the amount varying by source and participant.

This clone occurred once. Its specific antigen is unknown. Base qualities are missing; no much larger clone stands one base away. The immunoSEQ Assay, a bias-controlled multiplex PCR, was used to amplify TCRbeta CDR3 regions from genomic DNA. On the study's bioinformatics: Within the assay, amplification of reference gene primers was used to estimate how many nucleated cells each sample contained. Sequence reads were collapsed and filtered to measure the absolute abundance of every unique TCRbeta CDR3 rearrangement. For each sample, productive Simpson clonality was calculated by taking the square root of Simpson's diversity index across productive rearrangements. TCRdb holds this immuneACCESS table with in-frame rearrangements only. Some clones are missing; in checked studies, unresolved V genes explain under half, and the rest has no known cause. The D gene and trimming were derived from the DNA, and the V and J assignments and clone size from that table. The sample includes about 200,000 clones, with approximately 87% observed a single time. The leading ten clones occupy 0.78% of the sample.

Collaborating institutions collected whole blood in K2EDTA tubes following their own protocols. For TCRbeta analysis, collaborator samples were shipped as frozen whole blood, as isolated PBMCs, or as DNA extracted from either sample type. This sequence originates from a woman aged 65 to 85 with acute or convalescent COVID-19. Recombination connected TRBV5-6 to TRBJ1-1, with no confidently assigned D gene. Sequences were obtained from peripheral blood. Here is the DNA: TGTGCCAGCAGCTCTCGGGGTATGAACACTGAAGCTTTCTTT. Translation gives CASSSRGMNTEAFF.